This TCR beta chain was recovered during a study of regulatory T cells in long-lasting Graves disease. The study's findings and limits: Less diverse TCR repertoires were seen in persistent Graves' patients than in newly diagnosed ones.

Looked up from germline, CDR1 is DFQATT and CDR2 is SNEGSKA (reference sequence). The germline V and J ends were trimmed by 2 bases and 2 bases, with 12 bases remaining between them. The CDR3 runs 14 residues. This clonotype was detected many times. Its cognate antigen is unknown. The time point here: newly diagnosed GD, antithyroid drugs for less than 3 months. PBMCs were the source of the RNA used for TCR sequencing. Roughly 8.2-milliliter peripheral blood samples went into EDTA tubes. Construction of the TCR beta libraries employed iRepertoire HTBI primers in conjunction with Arm-PCR of CDR3 regions. Each CDR3 protein is one row after TCRdb ran MiXCR on the multiplex PCR reads. The data hold approximately 440,000 distinct CDR3 sequences, with 15% to 20% observed a single time. This same sample was also taken into another study, of T cells in Graves' hyperthyroidism and ophthalmopathy. That paper states: With the HTBI primer set, the TCR CDR3 went through a first round of RT-PCR.

The sequences come from peripheral blood mononuclear cells (PBMCs), collected at new diagnosis, from a patient treated with antithyroid drugs. This receptor was taken from a man aged 35-49 years with Graves disease. The chain couples TRBV20-1 to TRBJ1-1; no definite D call. CDR3: CSARSKRKNTEAFF. CDR3 nucleotide sequence: TGCAGTGCTAGATCTAAGAGAAAAAACACTGAAGCTTTCTTT.